The 19 T cell receptor beta chains in this list originate from one sample, sequenced in a study of T cell responses to AZD1222 COVID-19 vaccine. Produced via immunoSEQ multiplex PCR; TCRdb's table is partial and in-frame only. The sample has 95,000 to 150,000 clones; more than 80% are singletons. The sample here was peripheral blood, taken 28 days after the second dose of the MenACWY control vaccine. Receptors originate from an adult who received the MenACWY meningococcal vaccine as a control.

This chain connects TRBV13 to TRBJ2-7; D may be TRBD1 or TRBD2 (5 bases each). CDR3 size: 16 residues. The V and J ends lost 5 bases and 2 bases respectively, with 19 bases between them. Germline assignment: CDR1 PRHDT and CDR2 FYEKMQ (reference sequence). In DNA, the CDR3 is TGTGCCAGCAGCGCCGGCCCGGGACCCGGGACCTACGAGCAGTACTTC. Protein product: CASSAGPGPGTYEQYF. The complete variable domain, with remaining parts taken from reference TRBV13 and TRBJ2-7, reads AAGVIQSPRHLIKEKRETATLKCYPIPRHDTVYWYQQGPGQDPQFLISFYEKMQSDKGSIPDRFSAQQFSDYHSELNMSSLELGDSALYFCASSAGPGPGTYEQYFGPGTRLTVT.

This clone was counted once. The chain is built from TRBV7-2 and TRBJ1-1, with unresolved D. The CDR3 runs 15 residues. V was trimmed by 3 bases and J by 0 bases, leaving 11 bases between them. Germline loops: CDR1 SGHTA, CDR2 FQGNSA. The chain's CDR3 is CASSLISLMNTEAFF. The CDR3 nucleotides read TGTGCCAGCAGCTTGATTTCCCTCATGAACACTGAAGCTTTCTTT.

V gene TRBV7-9 combines with J gene TRBJ2-1; 7 bases are shared with TRBD2. Unmatched junction bases numbered 4, after V lost 6 bases and J lost 2 bases. Germline CDR1 is SEHNR and CDR2 is FQNEAQ (reference sequence). The length of the CDR3 is 14 residues. CDR3 nucleotides: TGTGCCAGCAGTACAGCGGGGACCTACAATGAGCAGTTCTTC. Amino acid sequence: CASSTAGTYNEQFF.

The chain joins TRBV7-2 to TRBJ2-3, with TRBD2 identical over 9 bases. CDR3 length: 16 residues. The germline V gene has CDR1 SGHTA and CDR2 FQGNSA. The V segment lost 6 bases and the J segment 8 bases; nucleotides outside the gene matches: 15. CDR3 DNA: TGTGCCAGCAGACCCACTGGCGGGGGGGCCGGGAGTACGCAGTATTTT. This gives the protein CASRPTGGGAGSTQYF.

The rearrangement links TRBV19 to TRBJ1-1, with D possibly matching TRBD1 (6 bases). Germline-derived CDR1 and CDR2 are LNHDA and SQIVND (reference sequence). Deletions cut 5 bases from V and 6 bases from J, with 10 bases between. The CDR3 runs 12 residues. This chain's CDR3 is CASSARGSEAFF. The CDR3 region has the DNA TGTGCCAGTAGTGCCAGGGGATCTGAAGCTTTCTTT.

This clone was observed once. The chain links TRBV2 to TRBJ1-6; 8 positions agree with TRBD1. The CDR3 runs to 15 residues. CDR1 is SNHLY and CDR2 is FYNNEI in the germline V gene. Trimming took 2 bases from V and 7 from J; bases not matched to a gene: 4. The CDR3 coding sequence is TGTGCCAGCAGTGAAAACAGGGGGAGAAATTCACCCCTCCACTTT. It translates to CASSENRGRNSPLHF.

The table lists this clone with a count of one. The gene calls are TRBV7-3 and TRBJ2-3; 8 positions agree with TRBD2. The J segment lost 5 bases and the V segment lost 2 bases, leaving 6 bases of the junction unmatched. Germline V gives CDR1 SGHTA, CDR2 FQGTGA. CDR3 size: 15 residues. CDR3 in DNA: TGTGCCAGCAGCTTATCCGGGAGGGCCATAGATACGCAGTATTTT. It yields the protein CASSLSGRAIDTQYF.

The chain recombines TRBV28 with TRBJ2-2; D unresolved. Per the germline V gene, CDR1 is MDHEN and CDR2 is SYDVKM. V shed 5 bases and J shed 2 bases, with 18 bases lying between them. The CDR3 covers 17 residues. The CDR3 loop is CASSPPFGMVNTGELFF. The CDR3 bases are TGTGCCAGCAGTCCCCCGTTTGGGATGGTTAACACCGGGGAGCTGTTTTTT.

The chain links TRBV4-2 to TRBJ2-5; the D gene is possibly TRBD2 (5 bases). The CDR3 totals 18 residues. CDR1 LGHNA and CDR2 YNFKEQ come from the germline V gene. Trimming took off 0 bases at V and 5 bases at J, with 22 bases between the two ends. Written as DNA, the CDR3 is TGTGCCAGCAGCCAAGATTCAAGTGCGGGTGCTCTACGGGAGACCCAGTACTTC. Translated, it gives CASSQDSSAGALRETQYF.

This clone has more than one count but fewer than ten. The chain has TRBV2 and TRBJ1-1; D might be TRBD1 (5 bases). The CDR3 is 15 residues long. Germline CDR1 reads SNHLY; CDR2 reads FYNNEI. V was cut by 6 bases and J by 3 bases, with 17 bases left in between. The CDR3 spells CASRLQGGGDTEAFF. In DNA form, the CDR3 reads TGTGCCAGCAGGCTCCAGGGTGGGGGGGACACTGAAGCTTTCTTT.

This chain links TRBV4-1 with TRBJ1-3; TRBD1 matches 9 bases. Germline CDR1 MGHRA, CDR2 YSYEKL. J lost 1 base, V lost 1 base, and 5 bases had no gene match. The CDR3 spans 17 residues. The CDR3 coding sequence is TGCGCCAGCAGCCAAGTTTGGACAGGGGTGTCTGGAAACACCATATATTTT. This encodes CASSQVWTGVSGNTIYF.

The CDR3, as DNA: TGTGCCAGCGGACTTCTTAACAATCAGCCCCAGCATTTT. This translates into CASGLLNNQPQHF. The V and J genes are TRBV28 and TRBJ1-5; D is unresolved. CDR1 is MDHEN and CDR2 is SYDVKM in the germline V gene. This CDR3 contains 13 residues. The V gene lost 8 bases and the J gene lost 3 bases, with 11 bases spanning the gap.

This rearrangement joins TRBV6-5 to TRBJ1-2; no definite D call. The CDR3 sequence is 12 residues long. The germline V gene encodes CDR1 MNHEY and CDR2 SVGAGI. The V end was cut by 7 bases, the J end by 8 bases, with 14 bases between. CDR3 coding DNA: TGTGCCAGCACCGTTTCAGGTCAAGGCTACACCTTC. Protein sequence: CASTVSGQGYTF.

V and J are TRBV19 and TRBJ2-5, with D maybe TRBD2 (5 bases). This CDR3 contains 14 residues. V was pared by 5 bases and J by 2 bases, with 12 bases between. Germline V lookup: CDR1 LNHDA, CDR2 SQIVND (reference sequence). CDR3 sequence (DNA): TGTGCCAGTAGTGAATTCAAGCGGCAAGAGACCCAGTACTTC. Translating gives CASSEFKRQETQYF. Full variable domain (outside the CDR3, taken from reference TRBV19 and TRBJ2-5): DGGITQSPKYLFRKEGQNVTLSCEQNLNHDAMYWYRQDPGQGLRLIYYSQIVNDFQKGDIAEGYSVSREKKESFPLTVTSAQKNPTAFYLCASSEFKRQETQYFGPGTRLLVL.

This chain links TRBV7-9 with TRBJ1-5; D is uncertain. V was clipped by 2 bases and J by 4 bases, with 9 bases between them. The germline V gene has CDR1 SEHNR and CDR2 FQNEAQ (reference sequence). There are 14 residues in the CDR3. The CDR3: CASSLFGSNQPQHF. The DNA for the CDR3 is TGTGCCAGCAGCTTATTCGGCTCGAATCAGCCCCAGCATTTT.

This chain links TRBV2 with TRBJ2-1; TRBD2 agrees at 12 bases. The CDR3 extends over 15 amino acids. Trimming removed 5 bases from V and 5 bases from J; junction bases left unmatched: 4. In germline, CDR1 is SNHLY, CDR2 FYNNEI. CDR3: CASSRLAGADNEQFF. CDR3 nucleotide sequence: TGTGCCAGCAGTAGACTAGCGGGAGCTGACAATGAGCAGTTCTTC.

The rearrangement joins TRBV15 to TRBJ2-1, with 10 bases matching TRBD2. The CDR3 is 17 residues long. V was clipped by 0 bases and J by 1 base; unmatched bases: 3. The germline V gene encodes CDR1 LNHNV and CDR2 YYDKDF (reference sequence). This CDR3 is CATSRDRAGGSYNEQFF. The CDR3 DNA follows: TGTGCCACCAGCAGAGATCGAGCGGGGGGGTCCTACAATGAGCAGTTCTTC.

The rearrangement links TRBV13 to TRBJ2-2; perhaps TRBD2 as D (5 bases). The CDR3 contains 16 residues. The germline V gene has CDR1 PRHDT and CDR2 FYEKMQ (reference sequence). Deletions cut 4 bases from V and 3 bases from J, with 15 bases between. DNA for the CDR3: TGTGCCAGCAGCTCCTCGAACTTGGAGGACACCGGGGAGCTGTTTTTT. Residues: CASSSSNLEDTGELFF.

This sequence joins TRBV28 and TRBJ1-2, with D hard to call. This CDR3 is built from 14 residues. V was trimmed by 1 base and J by 7 bases, leaving 13 bases between them. From germline, CDR1 is MDHEN and CDR2 SYDVKM. The CDR3 is CASSLSGRVIGYTF. CDR3 nucleotides: TGTGCCAGCAGTTTATCTGGACGGGTTATTGGCTACACCTTC.